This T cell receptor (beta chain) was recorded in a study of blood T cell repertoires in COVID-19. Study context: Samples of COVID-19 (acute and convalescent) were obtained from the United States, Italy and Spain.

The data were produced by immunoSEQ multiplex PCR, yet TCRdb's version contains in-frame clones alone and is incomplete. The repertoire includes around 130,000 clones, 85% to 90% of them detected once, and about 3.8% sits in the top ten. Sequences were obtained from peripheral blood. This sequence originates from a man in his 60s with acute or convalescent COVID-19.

CDR3 residues: CASSSPPGTGNGYTF. The CDR3 coding sequence is TGTGCCAGCAGTTCTCCCCCCGGGACAGGAAATGGCTACACCTTC. The rearrangement joins TRBV27 to TRBJ1-2, with 8 bases matching TRBD1. The length of the CDR3 is 15 residues. Germline loops: CDR1 MNHEY, CDR2 SMNVEV (reference sequence). The ends lost 4 bases at V and 6 bases at J; junction bases unmatched: 10.